The 17 T cell receptor beta chains below all came from one sample that was sequenced in a study of blood T cell repertoires in COVID-19. The protocol was immunoSEQ multiplex PCR, while the TCRdb copy is restricted to in-frame clones and leaves out a portion. The sample records about 190,000 clones, about three quarters being singletons. The sequenced material came from peripheral blood. The receptors stem from a woman aged 70-85 years with acute or convalescent COVID-19.

V and J are TRBV2 and TRBJ2-7; tentatively, D is TRBD1 (6 bases). The CDR3 spans 16 residues. Germline CDR1 is SNHLY and CDR2 is FYNNEI. Trimming left V 0 bases short and J 0 bases short, with 12 bases between. As DNA, the CDR3 is TGTGCCAGCAGTGAAGCGCTTGGGGACATCTCCTACGAGCAGTACTTC. Translating it yields CASSEALGDISYEQYF.

This clone was recorded a few times. This chain uses TRBV4-1 with TRBJ1-2; D might be TRBD1 (5 bases). Trimming shortened V by 2 bases and J by 5 bases, and 18 bases separated the two germline ends. The CDR3 totals 16 residues. Per the germline V gene, CDR1 is MGHRA and CDR2 is YSYEKL. CDR3 sequence (DNA): TGCGCCAGCAGCCAATTAACGGCGGGGCTACAGTATGGCTACACCTTC. Its protein is CASSQLTAGLQYGYTF.

The chain recombines TRBV5-8 with TRBJ1-1; D perhaps matches TRBD1 (5 bases). The CDR3 spans 17 residues. Trimming left V 4 bases short and J 1 base short, with 20 bases between. Germline loops: CDR1 SGHTS, CDR2 YDEGEE. This CDR3 reads CASSPGDVSWGNTEAFF. CDR3 DNA sequence: TGTGCCAGCAGCCCGGGGGACGTAAGTTGGGGGAACACTGAAGCTTTCTTT.

The chain has TRBV10-2 and TRBJ2-1, with D possibly matching TRBD1 (6 bases). V shed 6 bases and J shed 3 bases, with 15 bases lying between them. This CDR3 has 15 amino acids. CDR1 WSHSY and CDR2 SAAADI come from the germline V gene. The CDR3 region has the DNA TGCGCCAGCAGGGGCTTCAGGGGAGTCTACAATGAGCAGTTCTTC. Amino acids: CASRGFRGVYNEQFF.

In its sample, this clone was seen a few times. V and J are TRBV2 and TRBJ1-5; tentatively, D is TRBD1 (5 bases). The CDR3 has 14 residues. CDR1 is SNHLY and CDR2 is FYNNEI in the germline V gene. Trimming removed 4 bases at V and 1 base at J, with 8 bases between. CDR3 sequence: CASSGQGSNQPQHF. As DNA, the CDR3 is TGTGCCAGCAGTGGTCAGGGAAGCAATCAGCCCCAGCATTTT.

The gene calls are TRBV2 and TRBJ1-5; D may be TRBD1 (6 bases). The CDR3 is made up of 14 amino acids. Germline CDR1 and CDR2: SNHLY and FYNNEI. V was shortened by 8 bases and J by 6 bases, with 17 bases between the two germline ends. CDR3 nucleotide sequence: TGTGCCAGCCATCAGGGCGGGGGCGGTCAGCCCCAGCATTTT. This encodes CASHQGGGGQPQHF.

The chain has TRBV29-1 and TRBJ2-1; TRBD1 is a possible D gene (7 bases). Germline-derived CDR1 and CDR2 are SQVTM and ANQGSEA. The CDR3 length is 14 residues. V was trimmed by 7 bases and J by 9 bases, leaving 22 bases between them. CDR3 nucleotide sequence: TGCAGCGGGGGCCGACAGGGAGGTTTTTTTGAGCAGTTCTTC. Encoded protein: CSGGRQGGFFEQFF.

The chain recombines TRBV15 with TRBJ2-1; D possibly corresponds to TRBD1 (6 bases). V gave up 9 bases and J gave up 7 bases, with 16 bases separating them. Germline CDR1 LNHNV, CDR2 YYDKDF (reference sequence). The CDR3 sequence is 13 residues long. DNA for the CDR3: TGTGCCACGGCGGCAGGGGACGTGAATGAGCAGTTCTTC. This translates into CATAAGDVNEQFF.

The rearrangement uses TRBV10-3 and TRBJ2-3, with 7 bases lining up with TRBD2. The CDR3 has 17 residues. Germline V gene lookup returns CDR1 ENHRY and CDR2 SYGVKD. J was trimmed by 2 bases and V by 6 bases; bases with no gene match: 14. CDR3 sequence reads: CAISPAGPAGNTDTQYF. CDR3 nucleotides: TGTGCCATCAGCCCAGCGGGACCGGCGGGTAACACAGATACGCAGTATTTT.

The chain uses TRBV28 and TRBJ1-5, with 9 bases lining up with TRBD1. V lost 5 bases to trimming and J lost 7 bases; unmatched junction nucleotides: 6. This CDR3 comprises 14 residues. Germline CDR1 MDHEN, CDR2 SYDVKM. The CDR3 is CASSLWDRVQPQHF. The CDR3 nucleotides are TGTGCCAGCAGTCTCTGGGACAGGGTGCAGCCCCAGCATTTT. The full variable domain, with the rest looked up from reference TRBV28 and TRBJ1-5, is DVKVTQSSRYLVKRTGEKVFLECVQDMDHENMFWYRQDPGLGLRLIYFSYDVKMKEKGDIPEGYSVSREKKERFSLILESASTNQTSMYLCASSLWDRVQPQHFGDGTRLSIL.

The V and J genes are TRBV9 and TRBJ2-5; D gene unclear. Germline-derived CDR1 and CDR2 are SGDLS and YYNGEE. The CDR3 runs 14 residues. V gave up 4 bases and J gave up 2 bases, with 12 bases separating them. This CDR3 is CASSSPVRQETQYF. The CDR3 coding sequence is TGTGCCAGCAGCTCACCGGTGAGACAAGAGACCCAGTACTTC.

The chain combines TRBV29-1 with TRBJ2-1; 10 bases map to TRBD1. The junction had 7 bases not matched to a gene; V was cut back by 4 bases and J by 7 bases. CDR3 length equals 14 residues. CDR1 is SQVTM, CDR2 ANQGSEA, per germline. The CDR3 bases are TGCAGCGTTGGAGCCGGGACAGGGGTAAATGAGCAGTTCTTC. Translated: CSVGAGTGVNEQFF.

In nucleotides, the CDR3 is TGTGCCAGCAGCTCATTTATTGGAGTATCCCCCAACAATGAGCAGTTCTTC. It specifies CASSSFIGVSPNNEQFF. This chain links TRBV7-2 with TRBJ2-1; D is unresolved. Germline V gene data show CDR1 as SGHTA and CDR2 as FQGNSA. The CDR3 extends over 17 amino acids. V was shortened by 4 bases and J by 5 bases, with 21 bases between the two germline ends.

This chain links TRBV5-1 with TRBJ2-2; D call uncertain. The CDR3 is 12 residues long. V was clipped by 4 bases and J by 1 base, with 2 bases between them. Germline CDR1 is SGHRS and CDR2 is YFSETQ. CDR3: CASSQNTGELFF. The CDR3 DNA reads as TGCGCCAGCAGCCAGAACACCGGGGAGCTGTTTTTT.

This clone was detected only once. Other nucleotide sequences in the sample specify the same CDR3. This rearrangement joins TRBV19 to TRBJ2-5; 7 bases fit TRBD1. Germline trimming cut 5 bases from V and 3 bases from J; bases unmatched to any gene: 3. The CDR3 has 13 amino acids. Germline lookup yields CDR1 LNHDA and CDR2 SQIVND (reference sequence). CDR3 bases: TGTGCCAGTAGTGACACAGGGGAAGAGACCCAGTACTTC. Encoded protein: CASSDTGEETQYF.

The chain carries TRBV7-6 and TRBJ2-3; D gene uncertain. Germline-derived CDR1 and CDR2 are SGHVS and FNYEAQ. The ends were cut back, 5 bases at V and 2 bases at J, with 17 bases in the middle. The CDR3 length is 16 residues. This chain's CDR3 is CASSPKSPYLTDTQYF. DNA for the CDR3: TGTGCCAGCAGCCCTAAATCCCCCTATCTCACAGATACGCAGTATTTT.

The rearrangement links TRBV19 to TRBJ1-2, with 7 bases identical to TRBD1. Germline CDR1 is LNHDA and CDR2 is SQIVND (reference sequence). The V segment lost 5 bases and the J segment 3 bases; nucleotides outside the gene matches: 15. The CDR3 contains 17 residues. This CDR3 reads CASSFAPPQGSDYGYTF. CDR3 coding DNA: TGTGCCAGTAGTTTTGCCCCCCCACAGGGGAGTGACTATGGCTACACCTTC.